This entry lists 22 T cell receptor beta chains sequenced from one sample in a study of cytomegalovirus exposure and HLA in healthy donors. In the PCR, 60 Vbeta and 13 Jbeta primers were used. Clones were sequenced by immunoSEQ multiplex PCR, and TCRdb holds only the in-frame ones, with some missing. This sample carries roughly 150,000 clones, over 60% of them seen once, and the ten largest clones take 13%. Material for sequencing was PBMCs. Every receptor here comes from a man aged 40-49 years in good health and CMV-seropositive.

DNA of the CDR3: TGTGCCAGCAGTGAATGGCATTGGGAGACCCAGTACTTC. It encodes CASSEWHWETQYF. This chain connects TRBV6-1 to TRBJ2-5; D gene unclear. Trimming took 2 bases from V and 5 from J, leaving 9 bases between them. CDR1 and CDR2 from the germline V gene are MNHNS and SASEGT. This CDR3 region has 13 residues.

The genes are TRBV5-5 and TRBJ2-7; D may be TRBD2 (6 bases). From germline, CDR1 is SGHKS and CDR2 YYEKEE (reference sequence). V lost 0 bases to trimming and J lost 2 bases, with 12 bases between them. The CDR3 is 15 residues long. CDR3 DNA: TGTGCCAGCAGCTTGGCCCCCGGGGGAGCCTACGAGCAGTACTTC. The encoded protein is CASSLAPGGAYEQYF.

The J gene is TRBJ2-1, the V gene TRBV6-4; tentatively, D is TRBD2 (6 bases). The CDR3 length is 13 residues. CDR1 is MRHNA, CDR2 SNTAGT, per germline. V shed 4 bases and J shed 5 bases, with 9 bases lying between them. CDR3 nucleotide sequence: TGTGCCAGCAGTGTAGCGGAGCACAATGAGCAGTTCTTC. Translated: CASSVAEHNEQFF.

This chain uses TRBV4-2 with TRBJ2-7, with a possible D match to TRBD2 (5 bases). The CDR3 has 15 amino acids. V shed 0 bases and J shed 3 bases, with 12 bases lying between them. Germline V gene sequence: CDR1 LGHNA, CDR2 YNFKEQ. DNA for the CDR3: TGTGCCAGCAGCCAAGATCTCGCGGGCCACTACGAGCAGTACTTC. It is translated as CASSQDLAGHYEQYF.

The chain links TRBV6-1 to TRBJ2-6, with D tentatively TRBD2 (5 bases). CDR1 and CDR2 from the germline V gene are MNHNS and SASEGT. The CDR3 is 16 residues long. The germline V and J ends were trimmed by 3 bases and 3 bases, with 12 bases remaining between them. The CDR3 DNA sequence: TGTGCCAGCAGTGAGGGCCCAGGAGGTGGGGCCAACGTCCTGACTTTC. Translation gives CASSEGPGGGANVLTF.

This clone was observed a few times. One end of the junction varies from germline; a read error may be responsible. CDR3 sequence: CASSLKGLAGGPDF. Written as DNA, the CDR3 is TGTGCCAGCAGCTTAAAGGGACTAGCGGGAGGGCCGGATTTT. The rearrangement joins TRBV7-8 to TRBJ2-3, with 16 bases that match TRBD2. The CDR3 sequence is 14 residues long. CDR1 and CDR2 from the germline V gene are SGHVS and FQNEAQ.

This chain links TRBV9 with TRBJ2-2, with TRBD2 matching over 7 bases. The CDR3 spans 17 residues. The V gene's germline CDR1 is SGDLS and CDR2 YYNGEE. The ends lost 0 bases at V and 7 bases at J; junction bases unmatched: 12. The CDR3 loop reads CASSVGPAGWVGGELFF. The CDR3 DNA follows: TGTGCCAGCAGCGTAGGCCCAGCGGGATGGGTTGGCGGGGAGCTGTTTTTT.

This rearrangement joins TRBV10-2 to TRBJ1-1, with a possible D match to TRBD1 (6 bases). Germline CDR1 reads WSHSY; CDR2 reads SAAADI. V was shortened by 0 bases and J by 0 bases, with 11 bases between the two germline ends. This CDR3 is built from 16 residues. The CDR3 DNA reads TGCGCCAGCAGTGAGTCCGGGGGGGCTTTGAACACTGAAGCTTTCTTT. Its translation: CASSESGGALNTEAFF.

This chain uses TRBV9 with TRBJ2-5, with D hard to call. Germline CDR1 SGDLS, CDR2 YYNGEE. The CDR3 contains 16 residues. V was cut by 2 bases and J by 4 bases, with 18 bases left in between. The CDR3 region is CASSVSLYPGLETQYF. The CDR3 nucleotides are TGTGCCAGCAGCGTCTCCCTCTATCCCGGGTTAGAGACCCAGTACTTC.

The rearrangement joins TRBV10-2 to TRBJ2-7; D not resolved. This CDR3 region has 12 residues. The germline V and J ends were trimmed by 9 bases and 0 bases, with 9 bases remaining between them. The germline V gene has CDR1 WSHSY and CDR2 SAAADI. CDR3 protein: CASSESSYEQYF. The CDR3 DNA sequence: TGCGCCAGTTCCGAGAGCTCCTACGAGCAGTACTTC.

In this sample, this clone turned up once. J is TRBJ2-2 and V is TRBV10-1; D might be TRBD1 (5 bases). The CDR3 sequence is 14 residues long. CDR1 WNHNN and CDR2 SYGVQD come from the germline V gene (reference sequence). V lost 6 bases, J lost 8 bases, and 16 bases lay in between. In nucleotides, the CDR3 is TGCGCCAGCAGGGAGACAGCCTTGACGGGGGAGCTGTTTTTT. Protein product: CASRETALTGELFF.

V gene TRBV2 combines with J gene TRBJ2-2; 8 bases agree with TRBD2. The germline CDR1 and CDR2 sequences are SNHLY and FYNNEI. Unmatched junction bases numbered 0, after V lost 6 bases and J lost 0 bases. The CDR3 runs 14 residues. Here the CDR3 DNA reads TGTGCCAGCAGCGGGAGGGCGAACACCGGGGAGCTGTTTTTT. Its translation is CASSGRANTGELFF.

This sequence joins TRBV25-1 and TRBJ1-2; D ambiguous. CDR3 length: 13 amino acids. V was cut by 7 bases and J by 0 bases, with 9 bases left in between. The germline gives CDR1 MGHDK, CDR2 SYGVNS. CDR3 in amino acids: CASNGPPNYGYTF. CDR3 bases: TGTGCCAGCAACGGTCCTCCTAACTATGGCTACACCTTC.

A remark on this clone: At one end, the junction sequence differs from germline, possibly due to a read error. This sequence joins TRBV7-9 and TRBJ2-7; tentatively, D is TRBD2 (5 bases). CDR1 and CDR2 (germline): SEHNR, FQNEAQ (reference sequence). The CDR3 is 14 amino acids. CDR3: CASSLDGSLYGQYF. Here the CDR3 DNA reads TGTGCCAGCAGCTTAGATGGGAGCCTCTACGGGCAGTACTTC.

The chain uses TRBV28 and TRBJ1-1; D not resolved. Germline loops: CDR1 MDHEN, CDR2 SYDVKM. This CDR3 region has 15 residues. Trimming left V 2 bases short and J 2 bases short, with 12 bases between. In nucleotides, the CDR3 is TGTGCCAGCAGTTTACGAGGCGGCACCAACACTGAAGCTTTCTTT. Protein product: CASSLRGGTNTEAFF.

The V call is TRBV12-5, the J call TRBJ1-6; D not resolved. The CDR3 is 14 residues long. V was cut by 1 base and J by 10 bases, with 11 bases left in between. CDR1 is LGHNT and CDR2 is FRNRAP in the germline V gene. CDR3: CASGLGQERSPLHF. Here the CDR3 DNA reads TGTGCTAGTGGTTTGGGCCAGGAAAGATCACCCCTCCACTTT.

The V gene is TRBV7-9, the J gene TRBJ2-7; the match to TRBD1 covers 8 bases. The CDR3 contains 15 residues. The germline V gene has CDR1 SEHNR and CDR2 FQNEAQ (reference sequence). J was trimmed by 5 bases and V by 1 base; bases with no gene match: 7. The CDR3 DNA is TGTGCCAGCAGCTTAGGGGCAGGGGGCGTGAACGAGCAGTACTTC. Translating gives CASSLGAGGVNEQYF.

This clone showed up just a few times. The chain uses TRBV29-1 and TRBJ1-3; D remains ambiguous. CDR1 SQVTM and CDR2 ANQGSEA come from the germline V gene. V gave up 4 bases and J gave up 7 bases, with 14 bases separating them. This CDR3 has 13 residues. The CDR3 sequence is CSVVVQSGNTIYF. DNA for the CDR3: TGCAGCGTTGTGGTACAGAGCGGGAACACCATATATTTT. Full variable domain (rest looked up from reference TRBV29-1 and TRBJ1-3): SAVISQKPSRDICQRGTSLTIQCQVDSQVTMMFWYRQQPGQSLTLIATANQGSEATYESGFVIDKFPISRPNLTFSTLTVSNMSPEDSSIYLCSVVVQSGNTIYFGEGSWLTVV.

The V call is TRBV16, the J call TRBJ2-7; D call uncertain. The CDR3 spans 12 residues. V lost 0 bases and J lost 4, with 4 bases in between. In germline, CDR1 is KGHSY, CDR2 FQNENV. The CDR3 DNA follows: TGTGCCAGCAGCCAATCCTCTTACGAGCAGTACTTC. Protein: CASSQSSYEQYF.

Written as DNA, the CDR3 is TGTGCCAGCAGTGTTCAAGGAAACACCATATATTTT. It is translated as CASSVQGNTIYF. The chain joins TRBV2 to TRBJ1-3; D is uncertain. This CDR3 spans 12 amino acids. V was trimmed by 4 bases and J by 4 bases, leaving 5 bases between them. Germline V gives CDR1 SNHLY, CDR2 FYNNEI. Full variable domain (remainder filled in from reference TRBV2 and TRBJ1-3): EPEVTQTPSHQVTQMGQEVILRCVPISNHLYFYWYRQILGQKVEFLVSFYNNEISEKSEIFDDQFSVERPDGSNFTLKIRSTKLEDSAMYFCASSVQGNTIYFGEGSWLTVV.

With regard to this clone: This specimen includes other DNA sequences encoding the same CDR3. V gene TRBV2 combines with J gene TRBJ2-3, with D perhaps matching TRBD2 (6 bases). This CDR3 has 14 residues. V was clipped by 8 bases and J by 0 bases, with 12 bases between them. The germline V gene has CDR1 SNHLY and CDR2 FYNNEI. CDR3 bases: TGTGCCAGCGCTAGGCTAGCGAGCACAGATACGCAGTATTTT. Its translation: CASARLASTDTQYF.

The J gene is TRBJ2-3, the V gene TRBV2; the match to TRBD2 covers 7 bases. There are 15 residues in the CDR3. Trimming took 4 bases from V and 0 from J; bases not matched to a gene: 4. The germline CDR1 and CDR2 sequences are SNHLY and FYNNEI. CDR3 protein: CASSALAVSTDTQYF. CDR3 DNA: TGTGCCAGCAGTGCGCTAGCGGTTAGCACAGATACGCAGTATTTT. Supplemented by reference TRBV2 and TRBJ2-3, the full variable domain reads EPEVTQTPSHQVTQMGQEVILRCVPISNHLYFYWYRQILGQKVEFLVSFYNNEISEKSEIFDDQFSVERPDGSNFTLKIRSTKLEDSAMYFCASSALAVSTDTQYFGPGTRLTVL.